The T cell receptor (beta chain) described here comes from a study of cytomegalovirus exposure and HLA in healthy donors. On the study more broadly: From HLA-typed donors, an early data release held about 92 million unique TCRs.

The PCR was carried out with 60 Vbeta primers and 13 Jbeta primers. Study processing details: Roughly 11 million of the about 80 million unique TCR beta chains counted in a later analysis were shared. Libraries were prepared by immunoSEQ multiplex PCR; TCRdb keeps only in-frame clonotypes and omits some of them. V, J and clone size were drawn from that table, and D and trimming were deduced from the DNA. The sample yields roughly 150,000 clones, about 74% seen once. The CDR3 extends over 13 amino acids. The V segment lost 4 bases and the J segment 5 bases; nucleotides outside the gene matches: 5. Germline V gives CDR1 MGHRA, CDR2 YSYEKL. General observations from the study: Cytomegalovirus status, reportedly, was diagnosed with high specificity and sensitivity by the classifier. In a later analysis, across HLA loci, associated TCR counts were highest for DRB1, lowest for HLA-C.

In this sample, this clone turned up a few times. Its antigen is as yet unknown. Sequenced sample: PBMCs. The chain has TRBV4-1 and TRBJ2-7, with TRBD2 matching 7 bases. This clonotype originated in a male donor in good health and CMV-seronegative. The CDR3 region is CASSPGLLHEQYF. The CDR3 coding sequence is TGCGCCAGCAGCCCGGGACTATTACACGAGCAGTACTTC.